A selection of T cell receptor beta chains follows, all from one sample in a study of technical replicates of blood from several donors. Clones were sequenced by immunoSEQ multiplex PCR, and TCRdb holds only the in-frame ones, with some missing. The table lists some 74,000 clones, 75% to 90% of them singletons. Material: T cells isolated from PBMCs. The receptors originated from a human donor in good health. CDR3s include the opening cysteine and the closing phenylalanine or tryptophan. A D gene is named only where the DNA matches it firmly. Only some rows state a clone size, as once, few, many or a class for expanded clones.

clone_size,j_call,d_call,v_call,cdr3_aa,cdr3_nt
NA,TRBJ1-2,TRBD1,TRBV5-1,CASSSGTDLYGYTF,TGCGCCAGCAGCTCCGGGACAGACCTATATGGCTACACCTTC
NA,TRBJ1-3,NA,TRBV11-2,CASSLDSNTIYF,TGTGCCAGCAGCTTAGACTCAAACACCATATATTTT
NA,TRBJ2-5,NA,TRBV6-6,CASVDIQETQYF,TGTGCCAGCGTTGACATCCAAGAGACCCAGTACTTC
NA,TRBJ1-2,NA,TRBV5-6,CASSLVSAYGYTF,TGTGCCAGCAGCTTGGTAAGCGCCTATGGCTACACCTTC
once,TRBJ2-2,NA,TRBV11-3,CASSLVGDTGELFF,TGTGCCAGCAGCTTGGTGGGCGACACCGGGGAGCTGTTTTTT
NA,TRBJ2-3,TRBD2,TRBV6-5,CASSYGLAGAHDTQYF,TGTGCCAGCAGTTACGGTCTAGCGGGAGCCCACGATACGCAGTATTTT
NA,TRBJ1-4,NA,TRBV7-6,CASSLVEAEEKLFF,TGTGCCAGCAGCTTAGTGGAAGCGGAAGAAAAACTGTTTTTT
NA,TRBJ1-2,TRBD1,TRBV4-3,CASSHESGQGPYGYTF,TGCGCCAGCAGCCACGAGTCGGGACAGGGACCCTATGGCTACACCTTC
NA,TRBJ1-5,TRBD1,TRBV6-5,CASSRGTADQPQHF,TGTGCCAGCAGCCGGGGGACAGCCGATCAGCCCCAGCATTTT
NA,TRBJ2-3,TRBD1,TRBV7-2,CASSLSRGRIDTQYF,TGTGCCAGCAGCTTATCCAGGGGGCGCATAGATACGCAGTATTTT
NA,TRBJ2-3,TRBD1,TRBV7-9,CASSLRGQGTDTQYF,TGTGCCAGCAGCTTAAGGGGACAGGGAACAGATACGCAGTATTTT
NA,TRBJ1-1,TRBD1,TRBV6-5,CASSPRTGVRTEAFF,TGTGCCAGCAGCCCCCGGACAGGGGTAAGGACTGAAGCTTTCTTT